The entry below gives a single T cell receptor beta chain sequence along with its context. The data belong to a study of blood T cell repertoires in COVID-19. At the level of the study: Samples came from the United States, Italy and Spain, spanning acute and convalescent COVID-19.

Per the original methods: Reference gene primer amplification yielded estimated nucleated cell counts. Measured with immunoSEQ multiplex PCR; TCRdb has only the in-frame clones, and not every one. That table is the source of V, J and clone size, and D and trimming were worked out from the DNA. The sample lists some 120,000 clones; around 83% were seen once. The receptor was derived from a man aged 80 or over with active or convalescent COVID-19. Sequencing was done on a sample of peripheral blood.

CDR3 nucleotide sequence: TGTGCCAGCAGCCACGGGGTTCGGAATGAAAAACTGTTTTTT. It specifies CASSHGVRNEKLFF. The chain joins TRBV7-9 to TRBJ1-4; D is uncertain. Germline CDR1 SEHNR, CDR2 FQNEAQ (reference sequence). The V end was cut by 5 bases, the J end by 5 bases, with 12 bases between. The CDR3 is 14 residues long. Full variable domain (rest looked up from reference TRBV7-9 and TRBJ1-4): DTGVSQNPRHKITKRGQNVTFRCDPISEHNRLYWYRQTLGQGPEFLTYFQNEAQLEKSRLLSDRFSAERPKGSFSTLEIQRTEQGDSAMYLCASSHGVRNEKLFFGSGTQLSVL.